Presented here are 8 T cell receptor beta chains from one specimen sequenced in a study of cytomegalovirus exposure and HLA in healthy donors. The protocol was immunoSEQ multiplex PCR, while the TCRdb copy is restricted to in-frame clones and leaves out a portion. In the table there are about 140,000 clones, 88% of which are singletons. Sequenced input: PBMCs. Receptor source: a woman in her late teens or twenties in good health and CMV-seropositive.

The chain is built from TRBV19 and TRBJ1-6, with 8 nucleotides matching TRBD1. The CDR3 sequence is 12 residues long. V gave up 7 bases and J gave up 9 bases; unmatched junction bases: 2. Germline CDR1 is LNHDA and CDR2 is SQIVND (reference sequence). The CDR3 nucleotides are TGTGCCAGTAACAGGGGGTCTTCACCCCTCCACTTT. Amino acid sequence: CASNRGSSPLHF.

Only a few counts were recorded for this clone. This rearrangement joins TRBV30 to TRBJ1-2; 7 nucleotides align to TRBD1. Germline V gene sequence: CDR1 GTSNPN, CDR2 SVGIG (reference sequence). The CDR3 is 12 amino acids. Unmatched junction bases numbered 5, after V lost 5 bases and J lost 5 bases. CDR3 DNA: TGTGCCTGGGCCGACAGGGAATATGGCTACACCTTC. Its protein is CAWADREYGYTF.

The chain uses TRBV27 and TRBJ2-1, with TRBD2 matching 9 bases. The V segment lost 2 bases and the J segment 5 bases; nucleotides outside the gene matches: 4. The CDR3 has 15 residues. Germline-derived CDR1 and CDR2 are MNHEY and SMNVEV (reference sequence). For the CDR3, the DNA is TGTGCCAGCAGTTTAATGACTAGCGGTCACAATGAGCAGTTCTTC. Protein product: CASSLMTSGHNEQFF.

The chain links TRBV9 to TRBJ1-3; tentatively, D is TRBD1 (5 bases). V was clipped by 3 bases and J by 1 base, with 14 bases between them. The length of the CDR3 is 16 residues. Per the germline V gene, CDR1 is SGDLS and CDR2 is YYNGEE. The CDR3 region has the DNA TGTGCCAGCAGCGCGTCCGGGACTGGGTCTGGAAACACCATATATTTT. Its protein product is CASSASGTGSGNTIYF. Drawing the rest from reference TRBV9 and TRBJ1-3, the complete variable domain is DSGVTQTPKHLITATGQRVTLRCSPRSGDLSVYWYQQSLDQGLQFLIQYYNGEERAKGNILERFSAQQFPDLHSELNLSSLELGDSALYFCASSASGTGSGNTIYFGEGSWLTVV.

This clone was found a few times. The CDR3 nucleotides read TGTGCCAGCAGCTTTCCTAATCAGCCCCAGCATTTT. The encoded protein is CASSFPNQPQHF. This chain connects TRBV7-9 to TRBJ1-5; D unclear. The V and J ends lost 3 bases and 4 bases respectively, with 4 bases between them. The CDR3 sequence is 12 residues long. CDR1 is SEHNR, CDR2 FQNEAQ, per germline (reference sequence).

This chain connects TRBV5-1 to TRBJ1-6; 7 bases map to TRBD1. V lost 5 bases, J lost 12 bases, and 14 bases stayed unmatched. Germline lookup yields CDR1 SGHRS and CDR2 YFSETQ. The CDR3 extends over 15 amino acids. As DNA, the CDR3 is TGCGCCAGCAGATTCGACCGGGACAGCTCTTTACCCCTCCACTTT. Residues: CASRFDRDSSLPLHF.

The chain joins TRBV28 to TRBJ2-1; TRBD1 matches 8 bases. Germline assignment: CDR1 MDHEN and CDR2 SYDVKM. The V and J ends lost 7 bases and 12 bases, in that order; junction bases with no gene match: 11. The CDR3 covers 13 residues. CDR3 amino acids: CASTAGGRLPQFF. The CDR3 DNA reads TGTGCCAGCACGGCAGGGGGCCGCCTCCCGCAGTTCTTC.

V and J are TRBV6-1 and TRBJ1-2, with TRBD1 matching 9 bases. CDR1 and CDR2 (germline): MNHNS, SASEGT. This CDR3 spans 15 amino acids. With 8 bases clipped from V and 0 bases from J, the junction kept 7 bases outside the gene matches. As DNA, the CDR3 is TGTGCCAGCTTCCGGGACAGGGTAACTAACTATGGCTACACCTTC. It specifies CASFRDRVTNYGYTF.